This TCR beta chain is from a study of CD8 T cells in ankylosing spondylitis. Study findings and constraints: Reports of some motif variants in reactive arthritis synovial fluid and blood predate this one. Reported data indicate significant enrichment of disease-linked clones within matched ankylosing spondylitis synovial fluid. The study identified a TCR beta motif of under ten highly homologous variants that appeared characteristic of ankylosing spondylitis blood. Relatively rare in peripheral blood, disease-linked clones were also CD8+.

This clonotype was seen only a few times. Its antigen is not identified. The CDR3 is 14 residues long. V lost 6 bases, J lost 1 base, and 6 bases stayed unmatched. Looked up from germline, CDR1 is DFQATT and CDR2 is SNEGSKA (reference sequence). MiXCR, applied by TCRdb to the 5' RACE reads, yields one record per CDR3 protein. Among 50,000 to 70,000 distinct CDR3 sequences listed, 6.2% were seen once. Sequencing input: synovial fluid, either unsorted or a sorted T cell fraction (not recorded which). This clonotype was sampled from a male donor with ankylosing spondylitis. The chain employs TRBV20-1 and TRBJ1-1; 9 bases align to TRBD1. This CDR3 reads CSAYLGQGNTEAFF. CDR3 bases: TGCAGTGCGTACCTGGGACAGGGGAACACTGAAGCTTTCTTT.